This TCR beta chain derives from a study of blood T cell repertoires in COVID-19. Germline CDR1 reads MGHRA; CDR2 reads YSYEKL. V was pared by 0 bases and J by 5 bases, with 7 bases between. The CDR3 spans 13 residues. The method was immunoSEQ multiplex PCR; TCRdb's version includes in-frame clones alone and lacks a portion of them. The data show 35,000 to 45,000 clones, about nine tenths seen once. The chain uses TRBV4-1 and TRBJ1-2; no firm D call. The source is a human donor in a cohort sampled during active COVID-19. The sequenced material came from peripheral blood. CDR3 in DNA: TGCGCCAGCAGCCAAGACGCGGTTTATGGCTACACCTTC. As protein: CASSQDAVYGYTF.